This TCR beta chain was documented in a study of Graves' ophthalmopathy and Graves' hyperthyroidism. In this sample, this clonotype turned up a few times. Its target is unknown. The study, taken as a whole, reports: The study's model predicted ophthalmopathy progression at 70.59% sensitivity and about 78% specificity.

The study amplified TCR beta CDR3 regions using RNA transcripts. RT-PCR in the first round used HTBI primers; a second-round multiplex PCR followed. TCRdb passed the multiplex PCR reads through MiXCR, listing each CDR3 protein once. The table records about 740,000 distinct CDR3 sequences, roughly two fifths of them present only once. The germline V gene has CDR1 LNHDA and CDR2 SQIVND (reference sequence). This CDR3 has 13 amino acids. V gave up 7 bases and J gave up 1 base, with 10 bases separating them. This TCR came from an adult man with Graves' ophthalmopathy. V is TRBV19 and J is TRBJ1-1, with TRBD1 as a possible D gene (6 bases). Sequenced input: peripheral blood. The CDR3 coding sequence is TGTGCCAGTAACAGGGTATGGAACACTGAAGCTTTCTTT. This encodes CASNRVWNTEAFF.